Presented here are 17 T cell receptor beta chains from one specimen sequenced in a study of monozygotic twins with inflammatory bowel disease. From its re-call of the 5' RACE reads, TCRdb lists each CDR3 protein once, without DNA. This table holds 350,000 to 500,000 distinct CDR3 sequences. Material: blood. These TCRs come from a human donor with ulcerative colitis or Crohn's disease, or a healthy co-twin of an affected twin (not recorded which).

The chain carries TRBV19 and TRBJ2-2; the TRBD2 assignment by TCRdb is unverifiable without DNA. Germline V lookup: CDR1 LNHDA, CDR2 SQIVND (reference sequence). The CDR3 has 15 amino acids. CDR3 region: CASRKGSTATGELFF. The full variable domain, with the rest looked up from reference TRBV19 and TRBJ2-2, is DGGITQSPKYLFRKEGQNVTLSCEQNLNHDAMYWYRQDPGQGLRLIYYSQIVNDFQKGDIAEGYSVSREKKESFPLTVTSAQKNPTAFYLCASRKGSTATGELFFGEGSRLTVL.

The chain joins TRBV7-8 to TRBJ2-2. This CDR3 is 14 amino acids long. Germline V gives CDR1 SGHVS, CDR2 FQNEAQ. CDR3 protein: CASSVLSSTGELFF.

The V call is TRBV12-3 or TRBV12-4, the J call TRBJ2-3; the D call of TRBD1 rests on TCRdb alone, since no DNA is present to check it. The CDR3 runs 14 residues. The CDR3 loop reads CASSFSPLGDTQYF.

V gene TRBV4-3 combines with J gene TRBJ1-5; TCRdb's D call, TRBD1, is unchecked because there is no DNA. Germline V CDR1 and CDR2: LGHNA, YSLEER. The CDR3 has 16 amino acids. The CDR3 reads CASSQEVMGGNQPQHF.

V usage is TRBV10-3 and J usage is TRBJ2-1; TCRdb's assignment of TRBD1 cannot be checked, as there is no DNA. CDR3 size: 11 residues. The V gene's germline CDR1 is ENHRY and CDR2 SYGVKD. The CDR3 spells CASTGLNEQFF.

The chain joins TRBV6-1 to TRBJ1-1; TCRdb names TRBD1, which stays unverified in the absence of DNA. CDR3 length: 15 residues. CDR1 and CDR2 (germline): MNHNS, SASEGT. The CDR3 reads CASSGVSRGSTEAFF.

The V and J genes are TRBV3-1 and TRBJ1-5. The CDR3 runs to 13 residues. Per germline, CDR1 LGHDT and CDR2 YNNKEL (reference sequence). CDR3 residues: CASSSITEAPQHF.

The rearrangement links TRBV6-1 to TRBJ2-2; the TCRdb call, TRBD2, lacks DNA for checking. There are 16 residues in the CDR3. Germline V gene data show CDR1 as MNHNS and CDR2 as SASEGT. The CDR3 region is CASSPGLALVTGELFF.

The gene calls are TRBV7-9 and TRBJ1-4. CDR1 is SEHNR and CDR2 is FQNEAQ in the germline V gene (reference sequence). This CDR3 is 16 amino acids long. The CDR3 region is CASSRAHGDGNEKLFF.

This chain links TRBV15 with TRBJ2-7. From germline, CDR1 is LNHNV and CDR2 YYDKDF (reference sequence). The CDR3 is 14 amino acids. This chain's CDR3 is CATSRAHNLYEQYF.

The V gene is TRBV5-4, the J gene TRBJ2-1; TCRdb gives TRBD1 as the D gene, but with no DNA this cannot be confirmed. The CDR3 has 16 residues. Germline-derived CDR1 and CDR2 are SGHNT and YYREEE (reference sequence). This CDR3 is CASSFGGTISYNEQFF. Complete variable domain (other parts from reference TRBV5-4 and TRBJ2-1): ETGVTQSPTHLIKTRGQQVTLRCSSQSGHNTVSWYQQALGQGPQFIFQYYREEENGRGNFPPRFSGLQFPNYSSELNVNALELDDSALYLCASSFGGTISYNEQFFGPGTRLTVL.

This chain connects TRBV19 to TRBJ1-5. From germline, CDR1 is LNHDA and CDR2 SQIVND (reference sequence). The CDR3 covers 15 residues. CDR3 protein: CASSTLGISNQPQHF.

The chain combines TRBV10-3 with TRBJ2-1. The CDR3 totals 15 residues. Germline loops: CDR1 ENHRY, CDR2 SYGVKD. This CDR3 reads CAISDQNEFYNEQFF.

The rearrangement joins TRBV4-3 to TRBJ1-2; TCRdb's D call, TRBD1, is unchecked because there is no DNA. Germline V gene sequence: CDR1 LGHNA, CDR2 YSLEER. This CDR3 has 17 amino acids. The CDR3 sequence is CASSQEGARQANYGYTF.

V and J are TRBV4-2 and TRBJ2-3. The length of the CDR3 is 13 residues. Germline CDR1 LGHNA, CDR2 YNFKEQ. This CDR3 is CASSQDLEWPQYF.

The chain has TRBV7-2 and TRBJ2-5; TCRdb indicates TRBD1, and absent DNA this call remains unverified. The CDR3 sequence is 15 residues long. From germline, CDR1 is SGHTA and CDR2 FQGNSA. CDR3 in amino acids: CASSLERGGLATQYF.

The CDR3: CASSDYSYGYTF. The genes are TRBV25-1 and TRBJ1-2. Per the germline V gene, CDR1 is MGHDK and CDR2 is SYGVNS. The CDR3 contains 12 residues.